Sequencing of this T cell receptor beta chain was carried out in a study of cytomegalovirus exposure and HLA in healthy donors. Background on the study: Genotyping of roughly 400 donors showed that around 81% belonged to the Caucasian-associated ancestry cluster. Findings and limits, study-wide: Some TCR beta chains (roughly 160 of them) were listed as cytomegalovirus-associated. Highest at DRB1 and lowest at HLA-C, TCR association rates differed among HLA loci in a later analysis. When analyzed later, a missense DCLRE1C variant was found to be linked to TCR beta V- and J-gene trimming.

In the case of this clone: No antigen is known for it.

PCR was performed using 60 Vbeta and 13 Jbeta primers. Repertoires were generated with immunoSEQ multiplex PCR, while TCRdb's copy carries only in-frame clones and drops some. The table records approximately 100,000 clones, 75% to 85% of them present only once. Germline loops: CDR1 SNHLY, CDR2 FYNNEI. The length of the CDR3 is 17 residues. J was trimmed by 2 bases and V by 6 bases; bases with no gene match: 12. Source material: PBMCs. The sequence came from a woman under 30 in good health and CMV-seronegative. The chain couples TRBV2 to TRBJ2-3; TRBD2 matches 9 bases. The CDR3 DNA sequence: TGTGCCAGCAGCCACTCAACGGCGGGGGGGCTCACAGATACGCAGTATTTT. Amino acid sequence: CASSHSTAGGLTDTQYF.